This T cell receptor (beta chain) was identified during a study of breast tumors, draining lymph nodes, adjacent tissues. Regarding this clonotype: Its antigen is unknown.

The lymph nodes were axillary draining lymph nodes from breast cancer patients. Each CDR3 protein is one row after TCRdb ran MiXCR on the multiplex PCR reads. Of fewer than 90,000 distinct CDR3 sequences in the sample, around 30% were seen once. Study-level findings and limits: Findings are consistent with lymph node origin and intratumoral expansion of most tumor T cells. Compared with lymph nodes, tumors were less diverse; compared with nontumor tissue, more. Tumor T cell lymph node origin was a supported hypothesis, not proven. Compared with basal-like, luminal-like tumors shared significantly more repertoire with nontumor tissue.

With 0 bases removed from V and 2 bases from J, the gap between germline ends came to 10 bases. Germline lookup yields CDR1 SGHVS and CDR2 FNYEAQ. The CDR3 runs to 15 residues. The chain couples TRBV7-6 to TRBJ2-5, with D possibly matching TRBD2 (7 bases). Sequencing was carried out using axillary lymph node tissue. This clonotype was obtained from a female donor with breast cancer. Some clones in this sample may be carry-over from other donors' samples. In DNA form, the CDR3 reads TGTGCCAGCAGCTTAGCGCGGGGGCGACAAGAGACCCAGTACTTC. As protein: CASSLARGRQETQYF.